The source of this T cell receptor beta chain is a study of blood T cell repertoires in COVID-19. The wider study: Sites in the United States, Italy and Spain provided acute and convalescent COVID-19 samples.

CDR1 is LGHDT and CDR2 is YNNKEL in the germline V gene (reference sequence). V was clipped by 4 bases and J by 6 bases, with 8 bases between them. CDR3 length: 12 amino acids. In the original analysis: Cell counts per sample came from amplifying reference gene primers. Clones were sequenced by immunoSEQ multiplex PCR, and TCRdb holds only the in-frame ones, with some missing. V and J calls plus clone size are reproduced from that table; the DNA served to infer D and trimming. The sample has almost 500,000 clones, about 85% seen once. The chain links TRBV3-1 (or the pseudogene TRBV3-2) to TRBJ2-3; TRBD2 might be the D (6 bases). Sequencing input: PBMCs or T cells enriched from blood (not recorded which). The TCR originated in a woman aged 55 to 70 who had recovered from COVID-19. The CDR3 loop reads CASSLGGDTQYF. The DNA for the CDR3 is TGTGCCAGCAGCCTCGGGGGTGATACGCAGTATTTT.